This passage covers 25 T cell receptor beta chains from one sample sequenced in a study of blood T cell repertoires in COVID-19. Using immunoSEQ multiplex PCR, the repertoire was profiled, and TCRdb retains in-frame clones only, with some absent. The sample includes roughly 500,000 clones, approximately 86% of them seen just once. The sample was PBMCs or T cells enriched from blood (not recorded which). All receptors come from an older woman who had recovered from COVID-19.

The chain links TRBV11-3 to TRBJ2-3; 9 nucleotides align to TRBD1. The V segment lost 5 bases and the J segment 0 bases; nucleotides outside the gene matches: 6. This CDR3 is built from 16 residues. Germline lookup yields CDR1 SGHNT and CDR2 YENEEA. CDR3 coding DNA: TGTGCCAGCAGCCGGTGGGGGACAGGGAGCACAGATACGCAGTATTTT. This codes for CASSRWGTGSTDTQYF.

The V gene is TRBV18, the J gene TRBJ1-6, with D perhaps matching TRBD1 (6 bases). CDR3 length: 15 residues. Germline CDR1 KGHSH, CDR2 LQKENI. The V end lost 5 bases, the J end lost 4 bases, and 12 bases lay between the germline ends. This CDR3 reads CASSTGGAYNSPLHF. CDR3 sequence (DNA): TGTGCCAGCTCAACCGGGGGGGCTTATAATTCACCCCTCCACTTT.

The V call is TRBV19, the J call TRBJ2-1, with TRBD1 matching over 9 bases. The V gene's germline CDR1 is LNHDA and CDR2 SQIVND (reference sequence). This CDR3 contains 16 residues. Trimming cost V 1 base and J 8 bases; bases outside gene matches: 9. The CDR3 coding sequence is TGTGCCAGTAGTATAGGCCCGGGACAGGGTCTCCATGAGCAGTTCTTC. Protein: CASSIGPGQGLHEQFF.

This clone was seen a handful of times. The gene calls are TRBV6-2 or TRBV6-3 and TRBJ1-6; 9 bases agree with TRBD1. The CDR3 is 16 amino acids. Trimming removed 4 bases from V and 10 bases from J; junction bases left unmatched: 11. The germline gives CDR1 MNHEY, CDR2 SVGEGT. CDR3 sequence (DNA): TGTGCCAGCAGTTTCCTTGTTGGGACAGGGATCTCACCCCTCCACTTT. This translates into CASSFLVGTGISPLHF.

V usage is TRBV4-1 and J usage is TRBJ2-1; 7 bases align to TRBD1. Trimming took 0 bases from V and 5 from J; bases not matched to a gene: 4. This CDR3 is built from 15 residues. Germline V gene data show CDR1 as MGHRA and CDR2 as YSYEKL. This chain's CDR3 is CASSQDRGTDNEQFF. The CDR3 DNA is TGCGCCAGCAGCCAAGATCGAGGGACAGACAATGAGCAGTTCTTC.

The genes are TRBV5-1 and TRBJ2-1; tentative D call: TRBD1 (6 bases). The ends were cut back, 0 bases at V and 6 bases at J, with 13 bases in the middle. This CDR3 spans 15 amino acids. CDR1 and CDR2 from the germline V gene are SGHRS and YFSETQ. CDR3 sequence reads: CASSLGRTVGNEQFF. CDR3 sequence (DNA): TGCGCCAGCAGCTTGGGCCGGACAGTCGGCAATGAGCAGTTCTTC. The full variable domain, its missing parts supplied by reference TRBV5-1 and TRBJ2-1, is KAGVTQTPRYLIKTRGQQVTLSCSPISGHRSVSWYQQTPGQGLQFLFEYFSETQRNKGNFPGRFSGRQFSNSRSEMNVSTLELGDSALYLCASSLGRTVGNEQFFGPGTRLTVL.

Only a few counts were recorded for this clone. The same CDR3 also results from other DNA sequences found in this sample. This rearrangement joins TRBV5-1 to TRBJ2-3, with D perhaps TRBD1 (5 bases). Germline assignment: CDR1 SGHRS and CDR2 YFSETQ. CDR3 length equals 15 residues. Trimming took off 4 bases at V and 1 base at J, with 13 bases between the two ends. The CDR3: CASSPGEGGTDTQYF. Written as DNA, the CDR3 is TGCGCCAGCAGCCCCGGAGAAGGGGGCACAGATACGCAGTATTTT.

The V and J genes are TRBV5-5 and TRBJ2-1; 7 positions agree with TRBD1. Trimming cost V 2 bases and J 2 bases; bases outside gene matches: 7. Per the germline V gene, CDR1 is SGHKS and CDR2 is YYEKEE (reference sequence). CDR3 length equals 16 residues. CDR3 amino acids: CASSFKPGQPYNEQFF. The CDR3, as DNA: TGTGCCAGCAGCTTCAAACCGGGACAGCCCTACAATGAGCAGTTCTTC.

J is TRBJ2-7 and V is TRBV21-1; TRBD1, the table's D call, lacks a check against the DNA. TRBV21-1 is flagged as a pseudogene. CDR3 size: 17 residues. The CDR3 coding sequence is TGTGCCAGCAGCTCTATAATCTGGACAGGGGGTCTCAACGAGCAGTACGTC. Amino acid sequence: CASSSIIWTGGLNEQYV.

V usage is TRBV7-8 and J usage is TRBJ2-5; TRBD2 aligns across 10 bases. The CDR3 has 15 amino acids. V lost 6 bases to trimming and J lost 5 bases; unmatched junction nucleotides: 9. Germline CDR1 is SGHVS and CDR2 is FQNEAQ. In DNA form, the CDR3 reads TGTGCCAGCAGGCAGCCGGGGACTAGCGTGGAGACCCAGTACTTC. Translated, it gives CASRQPGTSVETQYF. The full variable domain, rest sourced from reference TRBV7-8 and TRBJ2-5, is GAGVSQSPRYKVAKRGQDVALRCDPISGHVSLFWYQQALGQGPEFLTYFQNEAQLDKSGLPSDRFFAERPEGSVSTLKIQRTQQEDSAVYLCASRQPGTSVETQYFGPGTRLLVL.

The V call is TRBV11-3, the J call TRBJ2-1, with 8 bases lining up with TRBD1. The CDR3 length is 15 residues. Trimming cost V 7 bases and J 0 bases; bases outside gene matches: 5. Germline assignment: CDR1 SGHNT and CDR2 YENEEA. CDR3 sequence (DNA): TGTGCCAGCACCCAAACAGGGGGCTCCTACAATGAGCAGTTCTTC. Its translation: CASTQTGGSYNEQFF. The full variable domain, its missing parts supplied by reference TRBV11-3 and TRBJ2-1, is EAGVVQSPRYKIIEKKQPVAFWCNPISGHNTLYWYLQNLGQGPELLIRYENEEAVDDSQLPKDRFSAERLKGVDSTLKIQPAELGDSAVYLCASTQTGGSYNEQFFGPGTRLTVL.

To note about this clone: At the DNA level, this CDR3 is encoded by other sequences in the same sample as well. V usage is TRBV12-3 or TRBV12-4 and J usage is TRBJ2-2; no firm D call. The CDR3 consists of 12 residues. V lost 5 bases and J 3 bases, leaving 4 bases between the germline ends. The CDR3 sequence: CASSPDTGELFF. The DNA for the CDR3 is TGTGCCAGCAGTCCGGACACCGGGGAGCTGTTTTTT.

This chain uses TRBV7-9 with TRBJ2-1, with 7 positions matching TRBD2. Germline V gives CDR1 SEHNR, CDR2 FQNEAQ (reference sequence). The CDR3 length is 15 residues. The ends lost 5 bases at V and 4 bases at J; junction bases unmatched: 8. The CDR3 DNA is TGTGCCAGCAGCCCGGGACTACTCCTATACAATGAGCAGTTCTTC. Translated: CASSPGLLLYNEQFF.

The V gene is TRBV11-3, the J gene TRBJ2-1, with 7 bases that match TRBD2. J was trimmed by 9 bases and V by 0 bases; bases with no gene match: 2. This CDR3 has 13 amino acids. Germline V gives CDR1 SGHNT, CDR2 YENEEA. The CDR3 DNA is TGTGCCAGCAGCTTAGAGGAGCGGGGTGAGCAGTTCTTC. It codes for CASSLEERGEQFF.

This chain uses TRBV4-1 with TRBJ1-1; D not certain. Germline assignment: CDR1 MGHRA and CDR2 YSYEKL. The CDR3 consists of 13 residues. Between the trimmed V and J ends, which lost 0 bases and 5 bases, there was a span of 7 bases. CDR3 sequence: CASSQERETEAFF. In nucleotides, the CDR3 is TGCGCCAGCAGCCAAGAGAGGGAAACTGAAGCTTTCTTT.

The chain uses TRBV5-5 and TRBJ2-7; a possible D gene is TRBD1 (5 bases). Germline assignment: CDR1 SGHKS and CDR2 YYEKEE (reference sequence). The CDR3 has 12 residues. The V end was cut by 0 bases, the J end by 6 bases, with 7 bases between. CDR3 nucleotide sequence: TGTGCCAGCAGCTTGGAGGGGTTCGAGCAGTACGTC. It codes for CASSLEGFEQYV.

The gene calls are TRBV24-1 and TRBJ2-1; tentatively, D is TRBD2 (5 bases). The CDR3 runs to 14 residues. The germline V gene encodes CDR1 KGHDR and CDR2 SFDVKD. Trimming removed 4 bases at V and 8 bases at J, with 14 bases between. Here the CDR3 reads CATSDTRIVDEQFF. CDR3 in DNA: TGTGCCACCAGTGACACTAGAATTGTCGATGAGCAGTTCTTC.

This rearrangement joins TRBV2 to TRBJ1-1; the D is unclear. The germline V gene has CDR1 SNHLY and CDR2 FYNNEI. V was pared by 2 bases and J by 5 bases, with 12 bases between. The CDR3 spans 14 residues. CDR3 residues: CASSENTGGTEAFF. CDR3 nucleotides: TGTGCCAGCAGTGAAAACACCGGAGGGACTGAAGCTTTCTTT.

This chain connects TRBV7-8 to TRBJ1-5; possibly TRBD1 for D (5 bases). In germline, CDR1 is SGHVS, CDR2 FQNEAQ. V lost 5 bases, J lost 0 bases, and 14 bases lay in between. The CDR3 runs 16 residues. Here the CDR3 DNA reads TGTGCCAGCAGCGTAGACAGAGTCTATAGCAATCAGCCCCAGCATTTT. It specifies CASSVDRVYSNQPQHF.

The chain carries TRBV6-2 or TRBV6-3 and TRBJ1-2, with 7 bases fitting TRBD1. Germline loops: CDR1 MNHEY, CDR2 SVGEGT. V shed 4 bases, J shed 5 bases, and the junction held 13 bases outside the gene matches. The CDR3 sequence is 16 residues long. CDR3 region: CASSSNRGPWVYGYTF. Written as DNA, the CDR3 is TGTGCCAGCAGTTCCAACAGGGGCCCCTGGGTATATGGCTACACCTTC.

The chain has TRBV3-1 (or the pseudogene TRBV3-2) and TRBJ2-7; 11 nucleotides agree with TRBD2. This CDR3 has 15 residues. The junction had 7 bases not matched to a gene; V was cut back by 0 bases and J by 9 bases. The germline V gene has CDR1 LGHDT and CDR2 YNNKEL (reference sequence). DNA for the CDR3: TGTGCCAGCAGCCAAGATACTAGCGGGGGAAGTTGGCAGTACTTC. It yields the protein CASSQDTSGGSWQYF.

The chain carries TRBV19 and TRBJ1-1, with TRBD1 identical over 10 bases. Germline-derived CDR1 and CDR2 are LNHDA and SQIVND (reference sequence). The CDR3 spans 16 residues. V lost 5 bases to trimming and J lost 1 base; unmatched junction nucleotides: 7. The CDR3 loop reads CASSADRGRGNTEAFF. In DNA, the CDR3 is TGTGCCAGTAGTGCCGACAGGGGGCGAGGGAACACTGAAGCTTTCTTT.

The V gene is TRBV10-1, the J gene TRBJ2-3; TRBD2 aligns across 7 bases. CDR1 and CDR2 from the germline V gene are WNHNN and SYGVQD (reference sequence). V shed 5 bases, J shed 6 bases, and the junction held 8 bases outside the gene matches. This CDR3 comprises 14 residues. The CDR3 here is CASSPAGARDTQYF. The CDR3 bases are TGCGCCAGCAGTCCGGCGGGAGCTAGGGATACGCAGTATTTT.

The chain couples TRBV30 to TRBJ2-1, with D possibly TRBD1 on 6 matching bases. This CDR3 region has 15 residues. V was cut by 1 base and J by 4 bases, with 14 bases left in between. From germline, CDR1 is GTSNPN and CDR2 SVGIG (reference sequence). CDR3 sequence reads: CAWSGGTLPYNEQFF. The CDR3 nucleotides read TGTGCCTGGAGTGGAGGGACACTTCCATACAATGAGCAGTTCTTC.

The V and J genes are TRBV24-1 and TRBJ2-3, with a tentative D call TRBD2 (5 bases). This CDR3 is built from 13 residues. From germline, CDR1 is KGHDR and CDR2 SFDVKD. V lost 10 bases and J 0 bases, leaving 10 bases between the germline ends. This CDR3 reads CATRRESTDTQYF. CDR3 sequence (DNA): TGTGCCACAAGACGGGAAAGCACAGATACGCAGTATTTT.